Following are 29 T cell receptor beta chains from one sample sequenced in a study of technical replicates of blood from four donors. Method: immunoSEQ multiplex PCR; TCRdb's copy keeps in-frame clones and lacks some. The data show around 69,000 clones, 86% seen once. Sequences were obtained from PBMCs. The receptors stem from a human donor in good health. Some clones in this sample may be carry-over from other donors' samples.

The chain has TRBV7-2 and TRBJ2-5, with 7 bases lining up with TRBD1. The J segment lost 5 bases and the V segment lost 3 bases, leaving 9 bases of the junction unmatched. This CDR3 contains 15 residues. In germline, CDR1 is SGHTA, CDR2 FQGNSA. Here the CDR3 reads CASSFGQDPQETQYF. CDR3 in DNA: TGTGCCAGCAGCTTTGGACAGGACCCCCAGGAGACCCAGTACTTC.

The V and J genes are TRBV10-1 and TRBJ2-1; D not resolved. CDR1 is WNHNN and CDR2 is SYGVQD in the germline V gene (reference sequence). The CDR3 is 17 residues long. V was pared by 0 bases and J by 4 bases, with 16 bases between. Here the CDR3 DNA reads TGCGCCAGCAGTGAGTCCGATGGGCCGCCCTTGTACAATGAGCAGTTCTTC. Translation gives CASSESDGPPLYNEQFF.

This clone was counted a few times. This chain uses TRBV5-1 with TRBJ2-3; the D is unclear. This CDR3 is 14 amino acids long. V lost 4 bases, J lost 6 bases, and 15 bases lay in between. From germline, CDR1 is SGHRS and CDR2 YFSETQ. Here the CDR3 reads CASSLQTTLDTQYF. The CDR3, as DNA: TGCGCCAGCAGCCTACAAACTACACTTGATACGCAGTATTTT.

J is TRBJ2-7 and V is TRBV6-1, with D possibly TRBD2 on 5 matching bases. CDR1 and CDR2 from the germline V gene are MNHNS and SASEGT. The CDR3 is 14 amino acids. Deletions cut 10 bases from V and 0 bases from J, with 16 bases between. The CDR3 loop reads CATATGTSSYEQYF. CDR3 in DNA: TGTGCCACCGCCACGGGAACTAGCTCCTACGAGCAGTACTTC.

V usage is TRBV2 and J usage is TRBJ2-7, with TRBD1 matching over 8 bases. The CDR3 is 12 residues long. The V and J ends lost 8 bases and 5 bases, in that order; junction bases with no gene match: 5. The germline CDR1 and CDR2 sequences are SNHLY and FYNNEI. CDR3 protein: CASRGQGDEQYF. CDR3 nucleotides: TGTGCCAGCCGTGGACAGGGTGACGAGCAGTACTTC.

The CDR3 reads CASSTDRHEQYF. The DNA of the CDR3 is TGTGCCAGCAGCACGGACAGGCACGAGCAGTACTTC. This chain uses TRBV5-4 with TRBJ2-7, with TRBD1 matching over 7 bases. CDR3 length: 12 residues. The trim removed 4 bases at V and 5 bases at J, leaving 3 bases unmatched. CDR1 and CDR2 from the germline V gene are SGHNT and YYREEE (reference sequence).

The chain recombines TRBV23-1 with TRBJ1-2; a weak D match, TRBD1 (5 bases). TRBV23-1 is an open reading frame, and its role is uncertain. V was trimmed by 5 bases and J by 7 bases, leaving 23 bases between them. The CDR3 has 16 amino acids. CDR3 loop: CASSFPTGGPSAGYTF. DNA for the CDR3: TGCGCCAGCAGTTTTCCCACAGGCGGCCCTTCCGCTGGCTACACCTTC.

CDR3 sequence: CASSTQGIEKLFF. The CDR3 DNA is TGTGCCAGTAGTACGCAGGGGATTGAAAAACTGTTTTTT. This sequence joins TRBV19 and TRBJ1-4; maybe TRBD1 (6 bases). Germline V CDR1 and CDR2: LNHDA, SQIVND (reference sequence). The CDR3 has 13 amino acids. V was cut by 4 bases and J by 7 bases, with 10 bases left in between.

The chain links TRBV15 to TRBJ1-2; D gene unclear. This CDR3 has 14 residues. Per the germline V gene, CDR1 is LNHNV and CDR2 is YYDKDF (reference sequence). V was pared by 0 bases and J by 1 base, with 6 bases between. CDR3 region: CATSREQFNYGYTF. CDR3 DNA sequence: TGTGCCACCAGCAGAGAACAGTTTAACTATGGCTACACCTTC.

The chain couples TRBV5-6 to TRBJ2-1, with D maybe TRBD2 (5 bases). Looked up from germline, CDR1 is SGHDT and CDR2 is YYEEEE. The length of the CDR3 is 14 residues. V was clipped by 1 base and J by 10 bases, with 15 bases between them. As DNA, the CDR3 is TGTGCCAGCAGCTTGCTTAACCTAGCCGGCGAGCAGTTCTTC. Protein product: CASSLLNLAGEQFF. The variable domain in full, with the rest retrieved from reference TRBV5-6 and TRBJ2-1, is DAGVTQSPTHLIKTRGQQVTLRCSPKSGHDTVSWYQQALGQGPQFIFQYYEEEERQRGNFPDRFSGHQFPNYSSELNVNALLLGDSALYLCASSLLNLAGEQFFGPGTRLTVL.

The chain has TRBV4-2 and TRBJ2-3; TRBD2 matches at 9 bases. The junction had 1 base not matched to a gene; V was cut back by 2 bases and J by 1 base. The length of the CDR3 is 15 residues. The germline gives CDR1 LGHNA, CDR2 YNFKEQ. DNA for the CDR3: TGTGCCAGCAGCCAACGCGGGGGGGGCACAGATACGCAGTATTTT. Encoded protein: CASSQRGGGTDTQYF.

V usage is TRBV6-5 and J usage is TRBJ1-1, with 7 bases aligning to TRBD1. The CDR3 covers 14 residues. Germline V lookup: CDR1 MNHEY, CDR2 SVGAGI. With 0 bases clipped from V and 4 bases from J, the junction kept 2 bases outside the gene matches. CDR3 sequence: CASSYSYRGTEAFF. As DNA, the CDR3 is TGTGCCAGCAGTTACTCGTACAGGGGCACTGAAGCTTTCTTT.

The rearrangement uses TRBV11-2 and TRBJ2-1, with D perhaps matching TRBD1 (5 bases). Germline V gene data show CDR1 as SGHAT and CDR2 as FQNNGV. The CDR3 extends over 14 amino acids. V lost 1 base to trimming and J lost 8 bases, with 12 bases between them. CDR3 sequence: CASSLVGVNDEQFF. The CDR3 region has the DNA TGTGCCAGCAGCTTAGTAGGGGTAAACGATGAGCAGTTCTTC.

This clone was seen once. This rearrangement joins TRBV5-4 to TRBJ2-3, with 10 positions matching TRBD2. Germline V gene sequence: CDR1 SGHNT, CDR2 YYREEE (reference sequence). The V gene end was trimmed by 0 bases and the J gene end by 5 bases; junction bases not matched to a gene: 9. The CDR3 is 17 amino acids. The CDR3 loop is CASSLDGAGGLGDTQYF. In DNA form, the CDR3 reads TGTGCCAGCAGCTTGGACGGAGCGGGGGGGCTGGGAGATACGCAGTATTTT.

A single count supports this clone. The chain combines TRBV9 with TRBJ2-5, with 11 bases matching TRBD2. The trim removed 0 bases at V and 5 bases at J, leaving 3 bases unmatched. CDR1 and CDR2 (germline): SGDLS, YYNGEE. This CDR3 is built from 15 residues. The CDR3 DNA follows: TGTGCCAGCAGCGTAGAACTAGCGGGAGAGGAGACCCAGTACTTC. It translates to CASSVELAGEETQYF.

This sequence joins TRBV15 and TRBJ1-3; no definite D call. The germline gives CDR1 LNHNV, CDR2 YYDKDF (reference sequence). The CDR3 contains 13 residues. Trimming removed 6 bases at V and 4 bases at J, with 10 bases between. This CDR3 reads CATRRWAGNTIYF. The CDR3 nucleotides are TGTGCCACCAGGAGATGGGCAGGAAACACCATATATTTT.

J is TRBJ2-2 and V is TRBV6-5, with TRBD2 as a possible D gene (6 bases). Trimming cost V 8 bases and J 8 bases, with 6 bases left between them. The CDR3 is made up of 10 amino acids. Germline assignment: CDR1 MNHEY and CDR2 SVGAGI. The CDR3 spells CASGRGELFF. CDR3 nucleotide sequence: TGTGCCAGCGGGAGGGGGGAGCTGTTTTTT.

The CDR3 sequence is CASSPWASAPRYGYTF. The CDR3 coding sequence is TGTGCCAGCAGCCCTTGGGCGAGTGCCCCTCGATATGGCTACACCTTC. This sequence joins TRBV14 and TRBJ1-2, with unresolved D. The CDR3 length is 16 residues. V lost 4 bases and J 5 bases, leaving 20 bases between the germline ends. Germline CDR1 is SGHDN and CDR2 is FVKESK.

The chain uses TRBV4-3 and TRBJ1-1; D uncertain. Trimming shortened V by 0 bases and J by 4 bases, and 9 bases separated the two germline ends. The CDR3 totals 14 residues. Germline V gene sequence: CDR1 LGHNA, CDR2 YSLEER. CDR3 in amino acids: CASSQDRTGTEAFF. The CDR3 DNA is TGCGCCAGCAGCCAAGACCGAACGGGCACTGAAGCTTTCTTT.

The chain has TRBV5-8 and TRBJ1-2, with TRBD1 matching 7 bases. Unmatched junction bases numbered 12, after V lost 3 bases and J lost 7 bases. The CDR3 length is 15 residues. CDR1 SGHTS and CDR2 YDEGEE come from the germline V gene. In DNA, the CDR3 is TGTGCCAGCAGCTCGCAGACAGGGCGGATGGGTGGCTACACCTTC. Translating gives CASSSQTGRMGGYTF.

The sample holds one count of this clone. The gene calls are TRBV6-5 and TRBJ2-2, with a tentative D call TRBD2 (5 bases). V gave up 8 bases and J gave up 1 base, with 14 bases separating them. Germline CDR1 MNHEY, CDR2 SVGAGI. The CDR3 contains 15 residues. The chain's CDR3 is CASRNPAGNTGELFF. CDR3 bases: TGTGCCAGCCGGAATCCCGCGGGGAACACCGGGGAGCTGTTTTTT.

A few counts support this clone. V and J are TRBV6-1 and TRBJ1-5; TRBD1 aligns across 9 bases. Germline V CDR1 and CDR2: MNHNS, SASEGT. This CDR3 is built from 15 residues. V gave up 4 bases and J gave up 3 bases; unmatched junction bases: 4. The CDR3 sequence: CASSVGQGNNQPQHF. CDR3 coding DNA: TGTGCCAGCAGTGTCGGACAGGGGAACAATCAGCCCCAGCATTTT.

The V call is TRBV6-1, the J call TRBJ1-6; 10 bases are shared with TRBD1. The CDR3 covers 17 residues. V gave up 4 bases and J gave up 2 bases; unmatched junction bases: 5. The germline CDR1 and CDR2 sequences are MNHNS and SASEGT. The CDR3 sequence is CASSGRDRGAYNSPLHF. In DNA, the CDR3 is TGTGCCAGCAGTGGCCGGGACAGGGGCGCCTATAATTCACCCCTCCACTTT.

This rearrangement joins TRBV10-3 to TRBJ2-3; TRBD2 might be the D (6 bases). CDR1 is ENHRY and CDR2 is SYGVKD in the germline V gene. V lost 3 bases and J 2 bases, leaving 12 bases between the germline ends. The CDR3 totals 15 residues. CDR3 sequence (DNA): TGTGCCATCAGTGATCGTCTAGCGATCACAGATACGCAGTATTTT. It codes for CAISDRLAITDTQYF.

This chain links TRBV7-6 with TRBJ2-2, with TRBD2 matching over 9 bases. The CDR3 loop spans 16 amino acids. V lost 2 bases, J lost 1 base, and 2 bases stayed unmatched. Germline CDR1 reads SGHVS; CDR2 reads FNYEAQ. The CDR3, as DNA: TGTGCCAGCAGCTTACCTAGCGGGATGAACACCGGGGAGCTGTTTTTT. Residues: CASSLPSGMNTGELFF.

The J gene is TRBJ2-1, the V gene TRBV14; 9 nucleotides align to TRBD1. Germline CDR1 reads SGHDN; CDR2 reads FVKESK. Trimming at V came to 4 bases and at J to 6 bases, leaving 10 bases not matched to a gene. The CDR3 has 16 amino acids. CDR3 DNA: TGTGCCAGCAGCCTAGGATGGGGACAGGGTCGCAATGAGCAGTTCTTC. This sequence encodes CASSLGWGQGRNEQFF. The full variable domain, with the rest looked up from reference TRBV14 and TRBJ2-1, is EAGVTQFPSHSVIEKGQTVTLRCDPISGHDNLYWYRRVMGKEIKFLLHFVKESKQDESGMPNNRFLAERTGGTYSTLKVQPAELEDSGVYFCASSLGWGQGRNEQFFGPGTRLTVL.

This clone was detected only once. The rearrangement joins TRBV5-4 to TRBJ2-7, with 8 positions matching TRBD2. Germline loops: CDR1 SGHNT, CDR2 YYREEE (reference sequence). V lost 3 bases to trimming and J lost 5 bases; unmatched junction nucleotides: 7. This CDR3 comprises 14 residues. The CDR3 region is CASSWGGGTNEQYF. The DNA for the CDR3 is TGTGCCAGCAGCTGGGGCGGGGGGACGAACGAGCAGTACTTC.

This clone was seen only once. This chain joins TRBV6-5 and TRBJ1-2, with 7 bases matching TRBD1. The V gene's germline CDR1 is MNHEY and CDR2 SVGAGI. Losses at the gene ends were 6 bases for V and 4 bases for J; bases not matched to a gene: 8. The CDR3 loop spans 14 amino acids. CDR3 DNA sequence: TGTGCCAGCAGGACCCCGGGACAGATCTATGGCTACACCTTC. Its translation: CASRTPGQIYGYTF.

This clone was picked up one time. The chain carries TRBV13 and TRBJ2-5, with D perhaps TRBD2 (5 bases). Germline-derived CDR1 and CDR2 are PRHDT and FYEKMQ (reference sequence). V gave up 5 bases and J gave up 4 bases, with 17 bases separating them. The CDR3 covers 15 residues. CDR3 coding DNA: TGTGCCAGCAGCCCCCGACCGGGGTCAGGAGAGACCCAGTACTTC. Translation: CASSPRPGSGETQYF.